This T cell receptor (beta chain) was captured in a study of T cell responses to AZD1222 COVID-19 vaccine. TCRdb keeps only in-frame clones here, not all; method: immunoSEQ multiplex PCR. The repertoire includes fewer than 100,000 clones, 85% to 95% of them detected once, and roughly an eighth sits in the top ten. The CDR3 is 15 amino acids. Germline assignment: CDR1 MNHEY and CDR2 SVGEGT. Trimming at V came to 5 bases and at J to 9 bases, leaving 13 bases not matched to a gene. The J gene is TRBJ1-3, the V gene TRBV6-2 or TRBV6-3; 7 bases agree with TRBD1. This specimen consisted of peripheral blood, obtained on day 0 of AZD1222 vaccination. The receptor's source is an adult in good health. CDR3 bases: TGTGCCAGCAGTCCGTCGGGACAGCGTTTCGCCACCATATATTTT. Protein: CASSPSGQRFATIYF.